Listed here is a single T cell receptor beta chain. cDNA prepared by RNA extraction and subsequent reverse transcription served as the template for sequencing. Libraries were prepared by immunoSEQ multiplex PCR; TCRdb keeps only in-frame clonotypes and omits some of them. The sample consists of 190,000 or so clones, roughly 53% of them appearing once. Treatment specified: oral pan-JAK inhibitor, 5-10 mg twice daily. These data come from a study of CD8+ T cells in alopecia areata. Study at large: Oral tofacitinib, 5 to 10 mg twice daily, was given in an open-label trial.

V lost 1 base and J 4 bases, leaving 11 bases between the germline ends. The length of the CDR3 is 15 residues. From germline, CDR1 is MNHEY and CDR2 SMNVEV (reference sequence). The V call is TRBV27, the J call TRBJ1-5; no firm D call. The TCR sequence derives from a human donor with alopecia areata. The starting material was CD8+ T cells sorted from blood, obtained at week 24, from a patient treated with tofacitinib. CDR3 nucleotides: TGTGCCAGCAGTTTATTCCGGGGAGGGAATCAGCCCCAGCATTTT. Protein sequence: CASSLFRGGNQPQHF.